Each of the 9 T cell receptor beta chains below was sequenced from the same sample in a study of molecular identifiers for immune sequencing clone quantification. TCRdb reanalysed the PCR reads using MiXCR and keeps one entry per CDR3 protein. The table shows around 460,000 distinct CDR3 sequences, with less than 30% occurring only once. The sequencing input was naive CD8+ T cells from blood, with Jurkat cell RNA spiked in. The subset denotes: FACS-sorted CD8+CD4-CCR7+CD45RA+ naive T cells. These receptors were taken from a human donor in good health. Some libraries in this study had Jurkat cell RNA spiked in.

About this clonotype: The CDR3 end shows no conserved phenylalanine or tryptophan, and so a read error is likely. The V call is TRBV29-1, the J call TRBJ2-7; D is unclear. This CDR3 region has 16 residues. V lost 2 bases, J lost 0 bases, and 17 bases lay in between. The germline V gene has CDR1 SQVTM and CDR2 ANQGSEA. This chain's CDR3 is CSVEFSSERSSYEQYY. The CDR3 nucleotides are TGCAGCGTTGAATTTAGTTCGGAAAGGAGCTCCTACGAGCAGTACTAC.

With regard to this clonotype: Given a much more abundant clone one base away, this may be a read error. The genes are TRBV28 and TRBJ2-7; possibly TRBD1 or TRBD2 for D (5 bases each). The CDR3 has 17 amino acids. CDR1 and CDR2 (germline): MDHEN, SYDVKM. V lost 5 bases and J lost 0, with 20 bases in between. CDR3 coding DNA: TGTGCCAGCAGTAGACAGCGGCTCGTTATGGACTCCTACGAGCAGTACTTC. Translation gives CASSRQRLVMDSYEQYF.

The rearrangement uses TRBV6-5 and TRBJ1-2; the match to TRBD1 covers 11 bases. This CDR3 comprises 15 residues. V dropped 6 bases and J dropped 8; count of bases not matched to a gene: 11. CDR1 is MNHEY and CDR2 is SVGAGI in the germline V gene. The CDR3 coding sequence is TGTGCCAGCAGCCATCCGGACAGGGGGCTGGAAGGCTACACCTTC. Protein product: CASSHPDRGLEGYTF.

As DNA, the CDR3 is TGTGCCAGCAGCTTAGTGGAGCGGGGGGCGCGAGAGACCCAGTACTTC. Translation gives CASSLVERGARETQYF. The rearrangement links TRBV7-8 to TRBJ2-5, with 9 bases that match TRBD2. CDR1 and CDR2 (germline): SGHVS, FQNEAQ. CDR3 length: 16 amino acids. The ends lost 1 base at V and 4 bases at J; junction bases unmatched: 7.

This clonotype was detected ten times or more. V and J are TRBV29-1 and TRBJ2-1, with 9 bases lining up with TRBD2. Looked up from germline, CDR1 is SQVTM and CDR2 is ANQGSEA. The V and J ends lost 4 bases and 4 bases, in that order; junction bases with no gene match: 11. There are 16 residues in the CDR3. CDR3 nucleotide sequence: TGCAGCGTTGCCCCACGAGGACTAGCGAGATACAATGAGCAGTTCTTC. Translated, it gives CSVAPRGLARYNEQFF.

Of note for this clonotype: A clone one base away is much larger, so this may be a read error. The chain is built from TRBV7-9 and TRBJ2-3; the match to TRBD1 covers 10 bases. Germline CDR1 and CDR2: SEHNR and FQNEAQ (reference sequence). CDR3 length equals 14 residues. CDR3 coding DNA: TGTGTCAGAATGACAGGGGGCCACACAGATACGCAGTATTTT. It is translated as CVRMTGGHTDTQYF.

V gene TRBV9 combines with J gene TRBJ2-5, with a weak D call TRBD2 (6 bases). Trimming shortened V by 1 base and J by 4 bases, and 17 bases separated the two germline ends. Germline V CDR1 and CDR2: SGDLS, YYNGEE. The CDR3 runs 16 residues. The CDR3 loop is CASSVLSGSLGETQYF. CDR3 sequence (DNA): TGTGCCAGCAGCGTATTGTCCGGGAGTCTTGGAGAGACCCAGTACTTC. The variable domain in full, with the rest retrieved from reference TRBV9 and TRBJ2-5, is DSGVTQTPKHLITATGQRVTLRCSPRSGDLSVYWYQQSLDQGLQFLIQYYNGEERAKGNILERFSAQQFPDLHSELNLSSLELGDSALYFCASSVLSGSLGETQYFGPGTRLLVL.

This clonotype occurred many times. V gene TRBV14 combines with J gene TRBJ1-3; TRBD1 matches 12 bases. This CDR3 contains 17 residues. The J segment lost 1 base and the V segment lost 2 bases, leaving 3 bases of the junction unmatched. From germline, CDR1 is SGHDN and CDR2 FVKESK. CDR3 residues: CASSQPGQGASGNTIYF. As DNA, the CDR3 is TGTGCCAGCAGCCAACCGGGACAGGGGGCTTCTGGAAACACCATATATTTT.

Note on this clonotype: One junction end does not reproduce the germline sequence, and a read error may be involved. The J gene is TRBJ2-3, the V gene TRBV24-1; D remains ambiguous. The CDR3 sequence is 16 residues long. Looked up from germline, CDR1 is KGHDR and CDR2 is SFDVKD. The CDR3 DNA reads as TGTGCCACCAGTGAAGACTCCCTAGGAAGCACAGATACGCGGTATTTT. Translating gives CATSEDSLGSTDTRYF.